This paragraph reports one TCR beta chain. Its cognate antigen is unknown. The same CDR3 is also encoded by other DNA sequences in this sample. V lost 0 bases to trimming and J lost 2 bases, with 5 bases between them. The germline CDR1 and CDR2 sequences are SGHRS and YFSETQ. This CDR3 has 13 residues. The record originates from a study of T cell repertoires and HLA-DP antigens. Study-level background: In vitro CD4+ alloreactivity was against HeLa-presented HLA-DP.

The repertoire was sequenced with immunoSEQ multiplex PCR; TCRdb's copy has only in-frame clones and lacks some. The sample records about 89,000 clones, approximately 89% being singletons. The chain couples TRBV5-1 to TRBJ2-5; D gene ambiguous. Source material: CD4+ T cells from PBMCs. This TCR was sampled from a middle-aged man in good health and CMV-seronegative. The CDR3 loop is CASSLVGQETQYF. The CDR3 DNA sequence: TGCGCCAGCAGCTTGGTGGGTCAAGAGACCCAGTACTTC.